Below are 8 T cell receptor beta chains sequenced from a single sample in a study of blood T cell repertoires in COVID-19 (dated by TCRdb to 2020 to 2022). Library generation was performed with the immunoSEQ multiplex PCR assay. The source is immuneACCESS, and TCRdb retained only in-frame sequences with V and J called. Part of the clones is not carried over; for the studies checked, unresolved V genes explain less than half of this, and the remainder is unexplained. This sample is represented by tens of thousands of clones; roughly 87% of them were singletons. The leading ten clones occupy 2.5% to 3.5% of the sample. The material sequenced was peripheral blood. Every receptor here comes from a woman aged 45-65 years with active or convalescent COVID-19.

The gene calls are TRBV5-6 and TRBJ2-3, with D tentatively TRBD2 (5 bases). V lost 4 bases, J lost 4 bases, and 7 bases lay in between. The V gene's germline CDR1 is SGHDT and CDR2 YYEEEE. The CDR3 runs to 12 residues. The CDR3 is CASSLGADTQYF. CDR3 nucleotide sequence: TGTGCCAGCAGCCTGGGAGCAGATACGCAGTATTTT.

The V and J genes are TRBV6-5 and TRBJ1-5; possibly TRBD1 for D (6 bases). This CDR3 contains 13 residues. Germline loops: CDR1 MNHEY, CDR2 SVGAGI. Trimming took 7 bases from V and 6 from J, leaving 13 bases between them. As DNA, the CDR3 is TGTGCCAGCATAGCGGGGGGCGGTCAGCCCCAGCATTTT. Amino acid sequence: CASIAGGGQPQHF.

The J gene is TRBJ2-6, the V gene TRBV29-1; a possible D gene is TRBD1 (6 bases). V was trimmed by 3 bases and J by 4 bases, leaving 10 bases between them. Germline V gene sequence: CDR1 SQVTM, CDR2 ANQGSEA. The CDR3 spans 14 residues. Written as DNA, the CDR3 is TGCAGCGTTGATACAGGGTCCGGGGCCAACGTCCTGACTTTC. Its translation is CSVDTGSGANVLTF.

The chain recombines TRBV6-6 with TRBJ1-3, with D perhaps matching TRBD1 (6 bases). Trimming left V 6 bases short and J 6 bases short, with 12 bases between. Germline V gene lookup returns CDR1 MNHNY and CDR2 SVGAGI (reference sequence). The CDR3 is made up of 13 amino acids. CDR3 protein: CASRQGIANTIYF. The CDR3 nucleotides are TGTGCCAGCAGGCAGGGGATTGCAAACACCATATATTTT.

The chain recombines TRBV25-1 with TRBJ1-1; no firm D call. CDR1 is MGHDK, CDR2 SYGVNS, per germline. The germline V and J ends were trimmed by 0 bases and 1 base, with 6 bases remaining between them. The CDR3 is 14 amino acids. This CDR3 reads CASSEYGENTEAFF. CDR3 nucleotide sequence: TGTGCCAGCAGTGAATATGGAGAGAACACTGAAGCTTTCTTT.

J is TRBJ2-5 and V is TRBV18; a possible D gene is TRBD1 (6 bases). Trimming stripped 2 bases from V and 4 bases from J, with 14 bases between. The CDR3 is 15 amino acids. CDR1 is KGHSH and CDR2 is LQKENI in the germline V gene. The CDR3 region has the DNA TGTGCCAGCTCACCAGACAGGACCGGGCGAGAGACCCAGTACTTC. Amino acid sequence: CASSPDRTGRETQYF.

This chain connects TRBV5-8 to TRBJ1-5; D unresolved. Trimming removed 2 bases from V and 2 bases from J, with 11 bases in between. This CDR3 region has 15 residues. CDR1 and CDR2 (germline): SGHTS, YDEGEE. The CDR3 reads CASSLGVVGNQPQHF. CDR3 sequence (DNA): TGTGCCAGCAGCTTAGGAGTGGTAGGCAATCAGCCCCAGCATTTT.

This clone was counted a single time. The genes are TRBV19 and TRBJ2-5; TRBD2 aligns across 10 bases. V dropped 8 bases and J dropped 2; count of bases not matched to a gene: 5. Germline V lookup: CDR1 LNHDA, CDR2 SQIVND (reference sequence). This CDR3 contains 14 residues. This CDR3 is CASARTSGQETQYF. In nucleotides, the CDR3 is TGTGCCAGTGCGAGGACTAGCGGTCAAGAGACCCAGTACTTC.